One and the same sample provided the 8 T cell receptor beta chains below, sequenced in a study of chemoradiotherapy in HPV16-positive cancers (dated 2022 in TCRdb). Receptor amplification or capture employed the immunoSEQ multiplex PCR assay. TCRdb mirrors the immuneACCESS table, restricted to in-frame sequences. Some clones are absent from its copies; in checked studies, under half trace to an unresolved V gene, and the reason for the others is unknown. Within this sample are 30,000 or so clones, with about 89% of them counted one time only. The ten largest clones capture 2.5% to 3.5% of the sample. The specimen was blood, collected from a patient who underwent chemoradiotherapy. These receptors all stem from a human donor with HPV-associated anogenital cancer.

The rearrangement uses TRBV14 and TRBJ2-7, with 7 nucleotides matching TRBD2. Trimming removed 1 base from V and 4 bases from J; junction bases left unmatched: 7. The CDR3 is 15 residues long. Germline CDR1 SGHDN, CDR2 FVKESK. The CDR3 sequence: CASSQVGYGGYEQYF. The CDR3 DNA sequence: TGTGCCAGCAGCCAAGTGGGATACGGGGGGTACGAGCAGTACTTC.

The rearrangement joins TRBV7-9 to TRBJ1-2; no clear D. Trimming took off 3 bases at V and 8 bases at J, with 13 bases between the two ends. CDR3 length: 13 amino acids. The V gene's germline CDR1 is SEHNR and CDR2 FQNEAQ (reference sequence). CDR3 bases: TGTGCCAGCAGCTTTCAAAGGGCGTGGGGCTACACCTTC. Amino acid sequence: CASSFQRAWGYTF. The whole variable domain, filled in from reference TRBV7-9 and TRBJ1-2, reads DTGVSQNPRHKITKRGQNVTFRCDPISEHNRLYWYRQTLGQGPEFLTYFQNEAQLEKSRLLSDRFSAERPKGSFSTLEIQRTEQGDSAMYLCASSFQRAWGYTFGSGTRLTVV.

The CDR3 sequence is CASSLTQVSGNTIYF. The CDR3 coding sequence is TGTGCCAGCAGCTTAACCCAAGTCTCTGGAAACACCATATATTTT. J is TRBJ1-3 and V is TRBV7-3; D remains ambiguous. CDR1 is SGHTA and CDR2 is FQGTGA in the germline V gene. Trimming removed 0 bases at V and 0 bases at J, with 6 bases between. CDR3 length: 15 amino acids.

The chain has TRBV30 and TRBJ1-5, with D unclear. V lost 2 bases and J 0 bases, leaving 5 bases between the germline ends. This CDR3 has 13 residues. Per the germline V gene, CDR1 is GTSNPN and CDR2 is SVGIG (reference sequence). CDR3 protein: CAWSTRSNQPQHF. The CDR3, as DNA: TGTGCCTGGAGTACGCGTAGCAATCAGCCCCAGCATTTT.

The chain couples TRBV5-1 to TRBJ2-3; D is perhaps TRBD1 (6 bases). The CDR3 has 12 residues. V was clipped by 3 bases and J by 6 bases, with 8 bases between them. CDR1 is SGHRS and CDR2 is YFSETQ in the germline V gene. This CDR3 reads CASSYTGDTQYF. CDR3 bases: TGCGCCAGCAGCTACACAGGGGATACGCAGTATTTT.

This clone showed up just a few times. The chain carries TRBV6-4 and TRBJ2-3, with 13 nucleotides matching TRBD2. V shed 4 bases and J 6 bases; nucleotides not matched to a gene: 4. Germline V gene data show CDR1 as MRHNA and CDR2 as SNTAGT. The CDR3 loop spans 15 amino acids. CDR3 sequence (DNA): TGTGCCAGCAGTGCGACTAGCGGGGGGTCGGATACGCAGTATTTT. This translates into CASSATSGGSDTQYF.

CDR3 coding DNA: TGTGCTAGTGGTTTTGAGGGGGGGGAGCTGTTTTTT. Amino acid sequence: CASGFEGGELFF. This chain joins TRBV12-5 and TRBJ2-2; the D call may be TRBD1 or TRBD2 (5 bases each). The germline V and J ends were trimmed by 3 bases and 8 bases, with 7 bases remaining between them. CDR1 is LGHNT and CDR2 is FRNRAP in the germline V gene. CDR3 length: 12 amino acids.

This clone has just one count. This chain's CDR3 is CASSGLTSGGTDTQYF. The CDR3 region has the DNA TGTGCCAGTAGTGGTCTCACTAGCGGGGGCACAGATACGCAGTATTTT. The chain carries TRBV19 and TRBJ2-3; 10 bases line up with TRBD2. V shed 5 bases and J 1 base; nucleotides not matched to a gene: 6. The germline CDR1 and CDR2 sequences are LNHDA and SQIVND (reference sequence). The CDR3 sequence is 16 residues long.